Listed below are T cell receptor beta chains from one sample, sequenced in a study of blood T cell repertoires in COVID-19. This table comes from immunoSEQ multiplex PCR, and its TCRdb copy is limited to in-frame clones, with some not included. Seen here are around 200,000 clones, 65% to 85% observed once, and the top ten hold approximately 9%. Specimen: peripheral blood. These receptor sequences come from a man aged 35-49 years with active or convalescent COVID-19. Both conserved end residues are part of each CDR3. The order of the fields is J gene, V gene, clone size, D gene, CDR3 protein, CDR3 DNA. The D gene is left open where the match is weak. Some rows mark clone size as missing; the rest say once, few, many or name a class of expanded clone.

J: TRBJ1-5
V: TRBV21-1
size: once
D: NA
CDR3: CASSKMPGLSNQPQHF
DNA: TGTGCCAGCAGCAAAATGCCGGGTTTGAGCAATCAGCCCCAGCATTTT

J: TRBJ2-7
V: TRBV19
size: NA
D: NA
CDR3: CASSRQEGTDPYEQYF
DNA: TGTGCCAGCTCCCGCCAGGAAGGAACAGACCCCTACGAGCAGTACTTC

J: TRBJ1-2
V: TRBV7-9
size: NA
D: NA
CDR3: CASSAQMREDYGYTF
DNA: TGTGCCAGCAGCGCCCAGATGAGAGAGGACTATGGCTACACCTTC

J: TRBJ1-5
V: TRBV19
size: NA
D: NA
CDR3: CASSPGGLNQPQHF
DNA: TGTGCCAGTTCACCGGGGGGATTAAATCAGCCCCAGCATTTT

J: TRBJ2-1
V: TRBV5-6
size: NA
D: NA
CDR3: CASSLEGAVTYNEQFF
DNA: TGTGCCAGCAGCTTGGAAGGGGCTGTGACCTACAATGAGCAGTTCTTC

J: TRBJ1-1
V: TRBV24-1
size: NA
D: TRBD1
CDR3: CATSDSRQGNTEAFF
DNA: TGTGCCACCAGTGACAGCAGACAGGGGAACACTGAAGCTTTCTTT

J: TRBJ1-2
V: TRBV9
size: NA
D: TRBD1
CDR3: CASSRGQGSYGYTF
DNA: TGTGCCAGCAGCAGGGGACAGGGGTCCTATGGCTACACCTTC

J: TRBJ1-2
V: TRBV5-5
size: once
D: TRBD1
CDR3: CASSLTGDNYGYTF
DNA: TGTGCCAGCAGCTTAACAGGGGACAACTATGGCTACACCTTC

J: TRBJ2-1
V: TRBV5-4
size: NA
D: NA
CDR3: CASSLSARGYNEQFF
DNA: TGTGCCAGCAGCTTGAGTGCGCGGGGCTACAATGAGCAGTTCTTC

J: TRBJ1-2
V: TRBV7-2
size: once
D: TRBD1
CDR3: CASSLGQGPYGYTF
DNA: TGTGCCAGCAGCTTGGGACAGGGTCCGTATGGCTACACCTTC

J: TRBJ2-2
V: TRBV7-6
size: NA
D: TRBD2
CDR3: CASSLGLAGENGELFF
DNA: TGTGCCAGCAGCTTAGGGCTAGCGGGAGAGAACGGGGAGCTGTTTTTT

J: TRBJ2-1
V: TRBV4-1
size: NA
D: TRBD2
CDR3: CASSQGPSGSNNEQFF
DNA: TGCGCCAGCAGCCAAGGTCCTAGCGGGAGCAACAATGAGCAGTTCTTC

J: TRBJ2-1
V: TRBV9
size: NA
D: TRBD2
CDR3: CASSSRQLAGYNEQFF
DNA: TGTGCCAGCAGCTCCCGACAACTAGCGGGATACAATGAGCAGTTCTTC

J: TRBJ1-1
V: TRBV11-2
size: NA
D: TRBD1
CDR3: CASSYRQGSTEAFF
DNA: TGTGCCAGCAGCTACCGACAGGGAAGCACTGAAGCTTTCTTT

J: TRBJ1-2
V: TRBV5-8
size: few
D: TRBD1
CDR3: CASEVNRGVSEGYTF
DNA: TGTGCCAGCGAGGTGAACAGGGGTGTTTCGGAGGGCTACACCTTC

J: TRBJ2-2
V: TRBV7-7
size: NA
D: NA
CDR3: CATGTSNTGELFF
DNA: TGTGCTACCGGGACATCCAACACCGGGGAGCTGTTTTTT

J: TRBJ2-5
V: TRBV6-5
size: NA
D: NA
CDR3: CASSYSGGEETQYF
DNA: TGTGCCAGCAGTTACTCGGGCGGGGAAGAGACCCAGTACTTC

J: TRBJ1-2
V: TRBV7-9
size: NA
D: NA
CDR3: CASSLDPTGSGYTF
DNA: TGTGCCAGCAGCTTAGACCCTACAGGGTCCGGCTACACCTTC

J: TRBJ1-2
V: TRBV7-3
size: NA
D: TRBD1
CDR3: CASSLMGIGTGGTNYGYTF
DNA: TGTGCCAGCAGCTTAATGGGAATAGGGACAGGGGGGACTAACTATGGCTACACCTTC

J: TRBJ1-6
V: TRBV5-1
size: NA
D: NA
CDR3: CASSSAGLSSPLHF
DNA: TGCGCCAGCAGCTCTGCAGGGCTTTCGTCACCCCTCCACTTT

J: TRBJ1-5
V: TRBV7-2
size: NA
D: NA
CDR3: CASSLVLGYGDQPQHF
DNA: TGTGCCAGCAGCTTAGTATTGGGTTACGGGGATCAGCCCCAGCATTTT

J: TRBJ1-5
V: TRBV3-1/TRBV3-2
size: NA
D: TRBD1
CDR3: CASSPPGGNQPQHF
DNA: TGTGCCAGCAGCCCTCCAGGGGGAAATCAGCCCCAGCATTTT

J: TRBJ1-1
V: TRBV19
size: few
D: NA
CDR3: CASSMLAGWVAEAFF
DNA: TGTGCCAGTAGTATGCTCGCAGGTTGGGTCGCTGAAGCTTTCTTT

J: TRBJ2-3
V: TRBV11-2
size: NA
D: NA
CDR3: CASSRIGQRVDHTDTQYF
DNA: TGTGCCAGCAGCCGGATCGGACAGAGAGTCGATCACACAGATACGCAGTATTTT

J: TRBJ2-7
V: TRBV5-1
size: NA
D: NA
CDR3: CASSLYGAYEQYF
DNA: TGCGCCAGCAGCTTATACGGAGCCTACGAGCAGTACTTC

J: TRBJ1-1
V: TRBV6-2/TRBV6-3
size: NA
D: NA
CDR3: CASSYGGVTGAGEAFF
DNA: TGTGCCAGCAGTTACGGGGGGGTAACAGGTGCAGGTGAAGCTTTCTTT

J: TRBJ1-5
V: TRBV3-1/TRBV3-2
size: NA
D: NA
CDR3: CASSQVAEQPQHF
DNA: TGTGCCAGCAGCCAAGTCGCGGAGCAGCCCCAGCATTTT

J: TRBJ2-7
V: TRBV5-6
size: NA
D: TRBD2
CDR3: CASSASGTHEQYF
DNA: TGTGCCAGCAGCGCTAGCGGGACCCACGAGCAGTACTTC

J: TRBJ2-7
V: TRBV7-8
size: NA
D: TRBD2
CDR3: CASSLLAGLSYEQYF
DNA: TGTGCCAGCAGCTTACTAGCGGGGCTCTCCTACGAGCAGTACTTC

J: TRBJ2-3
V: TRBV7-6
size: once
D: NA
CDR3: CASSYRGGSTDTQYF
DNA: TGTGCCAGCAGCTACAGGGGAGGAAGCACAGATACGCAGTATTTT

J: TRBJ1-1
V: TRBV27
size: NA
D: TRBD1
CDR3: CASSPDRGPVAEAFF
DNA: TGTGCCAGCAGCCCTGACAGGGGGCCAGTAGCTGAAGCTTTCTTT

J: TRBJ2-7
V: TRBV3-1/TRBV3-2
size: NA
D: NA
CDR3: CASSQGQILAYEQYF
DNA: TGTGCCAGCAGCCAAGGACAGATCCTAGCCTACGAGCAGTACTTC

J: TRBJ2-7
V: TRBV5-5
size: NA
D: TRBD2
CDR3: CASSLGGLVFSYEQYF
DNA: TGTGCCAGCAGCTTGGGTGGACTAGTATTCTCCTACGAGCAGTACTTC

J: TRBJ2-1
V: TRBV6-2/TRBV6-3
size: NA
D: TRBD1
CDR3: CASSPGQVYNEQFF
DNA: TGTGCCAGCAGCCCGGGACAGGTATACAATGAGCAGTTCTTC

J: TRBJ2-7
V: TRBV20-1
size: few
D: NA
CDR3: CSVKGGYEQYF
DNA: TGCAGTGTAAAAGGGGGCTACGAGCAGTACTTC

J: TRBJ2-5
V: TRBV6-5
size: NA
D: NA
CDR3: CASSYRGGTGETQYF
DNA: TGTGCCAGCAGTTACCGCGGAGGAACCGGGGAGACCCAGTACTTC

J: TRBJ1-5
V: TRBV7-8
size: NA
D: TRBD1
CDR3: CASSLDRGPQHF
DNA: TGTGCCAGCAGCCTTGACAGGGGGCCCCAGCATTTT

J: TRBJ2-2
V: TRBV2
size: NA
D: NA
CDR3: CASSEPPPSTGELFF
DNA: TGTGCCAGCAGTGAACCTCCTCCGAGCACCGGGGAGCTGTTTTTT

J: TRBJ1-1
V: TRBV11-2
size: NA
D: NA
CDR3: CASSFTGGVNTEAFF
DNA: TGTGCCAGCAGCTTTACGGGGGGCGTGAACACTGAAGCTTTCTTT

J: TRBJ1-2
V: TRBV6-5
size: NA
D: TRBD1
CDR3: CASSSWTGGIYGYTF
DNA: TGTGCCAGCAGTTCCTGGACAGGGGGCATCTATGGCTACACCTTC

J: TRBJ2-7
V: TRBV6-5
size: NA
D: TRBD2
CDR3: CASSYSGLVYEQYF
DNA: TGTGCCAGCAGTTACTCGGGACTAGTTTACGAGCAGTACTTC

J: TRBJ1-2
V: TRBV12-3/TRBV12-4
size: NA
D: TRBD1
CDR3: CASSLGQSYGYTF
DNA: TGTGCCAGCAGCCTGGGACAGAGCTATGGCTACACCTTC

J: TRBJ2-3
V: TRBV29-1
size: NA
D: TRBD2
CDR3: CSVKLAVGTNTDTQYF
DNA: TGCAGCGTCAAACTAGCGGTAGGGACAAACACAGATACGCAGTATTTT